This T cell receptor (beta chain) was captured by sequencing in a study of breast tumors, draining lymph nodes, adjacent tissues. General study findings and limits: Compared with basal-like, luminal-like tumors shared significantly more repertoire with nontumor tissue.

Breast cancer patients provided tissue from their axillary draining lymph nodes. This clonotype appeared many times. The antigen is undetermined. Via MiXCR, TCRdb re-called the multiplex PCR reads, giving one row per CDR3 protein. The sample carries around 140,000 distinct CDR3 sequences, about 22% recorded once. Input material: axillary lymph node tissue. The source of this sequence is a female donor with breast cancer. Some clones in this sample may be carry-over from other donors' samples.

In DNA form, the CDR3 reads TGCGCCAGCAGCCCCCGAGGGGCGGAAGAGACCCAGTACTTC. It encodes CASSPRGAEETQYF. The V gene is TRBV5-1, the J gene TRBJ2-5; D tentatively reads TRBD1 or TRBD2 (5 bases each). The V gene's germline CDR1 is SGHRS and CDR2 YFSETQ. Trimming removed 4 bases at V and 3 bases at J, with 13 bases between. This CDR3 comprises 14 residues.